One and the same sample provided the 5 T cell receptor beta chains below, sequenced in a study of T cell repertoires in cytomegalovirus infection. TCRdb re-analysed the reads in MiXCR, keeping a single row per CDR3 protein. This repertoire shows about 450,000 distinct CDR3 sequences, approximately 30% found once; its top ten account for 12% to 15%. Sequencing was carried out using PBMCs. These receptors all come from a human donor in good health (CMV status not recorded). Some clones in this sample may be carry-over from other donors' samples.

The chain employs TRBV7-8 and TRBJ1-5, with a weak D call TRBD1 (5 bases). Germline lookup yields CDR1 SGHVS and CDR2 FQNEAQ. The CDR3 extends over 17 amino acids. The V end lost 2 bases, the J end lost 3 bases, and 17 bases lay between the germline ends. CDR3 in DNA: TGTGCCAGCAGCTTAAAGCCCAAAACAGGCAACAATCAGCCCCAGCATTTT. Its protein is CASSLKPKTGNNQPQHF.

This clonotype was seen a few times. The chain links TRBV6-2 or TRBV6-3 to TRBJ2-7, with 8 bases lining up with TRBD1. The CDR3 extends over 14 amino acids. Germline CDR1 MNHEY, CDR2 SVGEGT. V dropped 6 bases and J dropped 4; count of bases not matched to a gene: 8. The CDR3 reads CASSATGAIYEQYF. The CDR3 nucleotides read TGTGCCAGCAGCGCGACAGGGGCAATTTACGAGCAGTACTTC.

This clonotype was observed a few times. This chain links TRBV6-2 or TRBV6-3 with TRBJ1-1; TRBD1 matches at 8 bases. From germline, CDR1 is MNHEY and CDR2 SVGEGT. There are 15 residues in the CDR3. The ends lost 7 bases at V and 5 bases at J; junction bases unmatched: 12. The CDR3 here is CASIPPRGQGTEAFF. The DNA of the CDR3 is TGTGCCAGCATCCCACCCAGGGGGCAGGGGACTGAAGCTTTCTTT.

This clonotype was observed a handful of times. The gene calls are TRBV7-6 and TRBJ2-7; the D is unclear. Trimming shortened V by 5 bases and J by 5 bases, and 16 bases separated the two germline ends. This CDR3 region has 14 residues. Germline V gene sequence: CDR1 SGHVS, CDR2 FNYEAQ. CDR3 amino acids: CASSPVVDFHEQYF. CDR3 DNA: TGTGCCAGCAGCCCCGTTGTCGACTTCCACGAGCAGTACTTC.

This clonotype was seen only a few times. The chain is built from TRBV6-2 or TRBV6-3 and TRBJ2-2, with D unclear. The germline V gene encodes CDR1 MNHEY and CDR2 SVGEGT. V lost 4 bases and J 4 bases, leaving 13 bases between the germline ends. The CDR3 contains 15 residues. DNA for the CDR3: TGTGCCAGCAGTTTACCCCCGATACTCACCGGGGAGCTGTTTTTT. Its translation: CASSLPPILTGELFF.